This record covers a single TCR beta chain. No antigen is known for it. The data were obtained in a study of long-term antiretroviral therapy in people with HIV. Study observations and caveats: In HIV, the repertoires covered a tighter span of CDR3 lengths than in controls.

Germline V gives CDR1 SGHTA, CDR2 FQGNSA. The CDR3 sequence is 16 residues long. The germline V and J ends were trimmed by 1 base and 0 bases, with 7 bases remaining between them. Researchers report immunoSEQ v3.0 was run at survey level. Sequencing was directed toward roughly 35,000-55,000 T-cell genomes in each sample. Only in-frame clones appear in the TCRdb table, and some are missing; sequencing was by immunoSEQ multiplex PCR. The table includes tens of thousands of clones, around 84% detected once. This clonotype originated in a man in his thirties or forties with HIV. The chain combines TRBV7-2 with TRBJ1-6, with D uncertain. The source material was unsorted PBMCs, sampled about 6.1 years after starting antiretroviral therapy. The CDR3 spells CASSLGPASYNSPLHF. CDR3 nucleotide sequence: TGTGCCAGCAGCTTAGGCCCAGCCTCCTATAATTCACCCCTCCACTTT. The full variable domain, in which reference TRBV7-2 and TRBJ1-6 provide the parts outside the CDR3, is GAGVSQSPSNKVTEKGKDVELRCDPISGHTALYWYRQSLGQGLEFLIYFQGNSAPDKSGLPSDRFSAERTGGSVSTLTIQRTQQEDSAVYLCASSLGPASYNSPLHFGNGTRLTVT.